This T cell receptor beta chain was sequenced for a study of blood T cell repertoires in COVID-19. In the study overall: COVID-19 samples, acute and convalescent, were from the United States, Italy and Spain. PBMCs, B-cell-depleted T cells, or T cells were the source of the cDNA or gDNA that made up the material.

This table comes from immunoSEQ multiplex PCR, and its TCRdb copy is limited to in-frame clones, with some not included. Of about 55,000 clones in the sample, 88% were seen once. Sequenced: peripheral blood. The sequence derives from a man aged 60 to 69 with active COVID-19.

The CDR3 reads CASSRTGLNNEQFF. The CDR3 DNA reads as TGTGCCAGCAGCCGGACAGGCCTAAACAATGAGCAGTTCTTC. The rearrangement links TRBV6-5 to TRBJ2-1, with 7 nucleotides matching TRBD1. The germline CDR1 and CDR2 sequences are MNHEY and SVGAGI. Trimming took 6 bases from V and 5 from J; bases not matched to a gene: 7. The CDR3 covers 14 residues.